This T cell receptor beta chain was identified during a study of neurological immune-mediated disorders. There are many counts of this clonotype. No antigen is known for it. Study-wide findings and caveats: The phylogenetic placement of 18 of 34 multiple sclerosis patients' repertoires in one related-CDR3 cluster constitutes a possible signature. The study found the most TCR clonal expansion in HTLV-1-associated myelopathy and the least in multiple sclerosis, below healthy controls.

PBMCs stored at -80 C, 2 million in total, were the source of the unsorted libraries. From 15-18 subjects, every sequencing run obtained over 160 million TCR-beta sequences. MiXCR was run by TCRdb on the 5' RACE reads, yielding one entry per CDR3 protein. Here the sample spans 65,000 to 90,000 distinct CDR3 sequences, 3.2% being singletons. Germline V gene data show CDR1 as DFQATT and CDR2 as SNEGSKA (reference sequence). V lost 5 bases and J lost 2, with 21 bases in between. The CDR3 is 16 residues long. The genes are TRBV20-1 and TRBJ1-1; the D gene is possibly TRBD1 (6 bases). Sample: PBMCs. The TCR sequence derives from a woman in her fifties or sixties with multiple sclerosis. CDR3 protein: CSAPPLGGRRNTEAFF. DNA of the CDR3: TGCAGTGCTCCGCCCCTCGGGGGGCGAAGAAACACTGAAGCTTTCTTT.